The text below deals with one T cell receptor (beta chain). The data were obtained in a study of OX40 agonist ivuxolimab in advanced cancers. Overall study context: Patients assigned to dose escalation were diagnosed with hepatocellular carcinoma, melanoma, renal cell or head and neck cancer.

Sequencing was performed with immunoSEQ multiplex PCR; in TCRdb, only in-frame clones are kept and a portion is missing. The top ten clones hold under 40% of a sample with about 47,000 clones, roughly 86% of them seen once. The TCR originated in an adult with an advanced solid tumor such as melanoma, head and neck, liver or kidney cancer. This material consisted of CD4+ or CD8+ T cells sorted from blood, taken in a trial of the OX40 agonist ivuxolimab.

The CDR3 is CASSLSGTGTGYGYTF. The CDR3 nucleotides read TGTGCCAGCAGTTTATCTGGGACAGGGACGGGCTATGGCTACACCTTC. The rearrangement uses TRBV28 and TRBJ1-2; 9 nucleotides match TRBD1. V lost 1 base to trimming and J lost 4 bases; unmatched junction nucleotides: 7. Germline assignment: CDR1 MDHEN and CDR2 SYDVKM. The length of the CDR3 is 16 residues.